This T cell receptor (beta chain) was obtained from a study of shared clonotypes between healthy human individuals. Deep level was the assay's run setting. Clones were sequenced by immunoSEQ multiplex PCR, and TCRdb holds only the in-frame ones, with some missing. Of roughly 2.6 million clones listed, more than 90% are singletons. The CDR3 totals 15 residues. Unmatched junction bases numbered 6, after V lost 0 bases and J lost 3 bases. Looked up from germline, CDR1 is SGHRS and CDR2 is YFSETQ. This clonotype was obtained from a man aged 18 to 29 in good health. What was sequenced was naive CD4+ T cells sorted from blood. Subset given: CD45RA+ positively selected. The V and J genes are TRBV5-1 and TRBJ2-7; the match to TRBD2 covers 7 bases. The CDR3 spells CASSLGLAAYYEQYF. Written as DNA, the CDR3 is TGCGCCAGCAGCTTGGGTCTAGCGGCATACTACGAGCAGTACTTC. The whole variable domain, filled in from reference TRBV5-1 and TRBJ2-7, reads KAGVTQTPRYLIKTRGQQVTLSCSPISGHRSVSWYQQTPGQGLQFLFEYFSETQRNKGNFPGRFSGRQFSNSRSEMNVSTLELGDSALYLCASSLGLAAYYEQYFGPGTRLTVT.